This passage covers 5 T cell receptor beta chains from one sample sequenced in a study of beta chain features in type 1 diabetes. Regarding the study as a whole: Type 1 diabetes patients showed a moderate but significant shortening of TCRB CDR3s in all four CD4+ subsets.

The antigens for these receptors are not known. Expressed TCRB transcripts were sequenced because the entire RNA isolate underwent reverse transcription. Libraries were prepared by immunoSEQ multiplex PCR; TCRdb keeps only in-frame clonotypes and omits some of them. The repertoire consists of under 300,000 clones, with approximately 16% occurring once and the leading ten covering approximately 0.087%. The sample comprised naive CD4+ T cells from blood. The receptors here all came from a man aged 30 to 45 with type 1 diabetes.

The rearrangement joins TRBV10-3 to TRBJ2-2; 7 nucleotides agree with TRBD2. The V gene's germline CDR1 is ENHRY and CDR2 SYGVKD. CDR3 size: 14 residues. With 8 bases clipped from V and 5 bases from J, the junction kept 8 bases outside the gene matches. CDR3 region: CAIRGLAETGELFF. The CDR3, as DNA: TGTGCCATCCGGGGCCTAGCGGAGACCGGGGAGCTGTTTTTT.

The table lists this clone with a few counts. This chain uses TRBV5-5 with TRBJ2-1; D is undetermined. CDR1 SGHKS and CDR2 YYEKEE come from the germline V gene (reference sequence). This CDR3 comprises 10 residues. V gave up 5 bases and J gave up 10 bases, with 7 bases separating them. The CDR3 coding sequence is TGTGCCAGCAGTTCCAGGGAGCAGTTCTTC. Protein product: CASSSREQFF.

J is TRBJ1-2 and V is TRBV2; TRBD1 might be the D (5 bases). The CDR3 extends over 13 amino acids. The germline gives CDR1 SNHLY, CDR2 FYNNEI. The V end was cut by 3 bases, the J end by 8 bases, with 13 bases between. The CDR3 is CASSDQGMGGYTF. In nucleotides, the CDR3 is TGTGCCAGCAGTGATCAGGGTATGGGCGGCTACACCTTC.

This clone was seen only a few times. V is TRBV7-2 and J is TRBJ1-5, with D possibly being TRBD1 (5 bases). Trimming pared 5 bases from V and 2 bases from J, leaving 19 bases between. This CDR3 has 17 residues. Germline-derived CDR1 and CDR2 are SGHTA and FQGNSA. This CDR3 is CASSLVLGTVGNQPQHF. The CDR3 DNA is TGTGCCAGCAGCCTCGTCCTAGGGACGGTGGGCAATCAGCCCCAGCATTTT.

Only a few counts were recorded for this clone. The rearrangement joins TRBV9 to TRBJ2-1, with 10 bases aligning to TRBD2. V dropped 4 bases and J dropped 6; count of bases not matched to a gene: 4. Germline CDR1 and CDR2: SGDLS and YYNGEE. The CDR3 has 14 amino acids. The CDR3 DNA reads TGTGCCAGCAGCTTCCTAGCGGGAGCCAATGAGCAGTTCTTC. Translation gives CASSFLAGANEQFF.